The T cell receptor beta chain described here comes from a study of vaccination and CD4 T cells after COVID-19. Overall study: Convalescent patients gave post-COVID blood a median approximately 100 days post-diagnosis, range 35 to 161. Post-vaccine sample collection happened at a median of around 77 days after dose two, ranging 14 to 241. Stimulation of cells relied on overlapping spike peptides derived from SARS-CoV-2, HCoV-NL63, HCoV-OC43 and HCoV-229E. Treatment of control cultures consisted of a CEFX pool, an HIV-1 Nef pool, or no peptide.

The V and J ends lost 2 bases and 9 bases respectively, with 14 bases between them. Germline V lookup: CDR1 SGHDT, CDR2 YYEEEE. This CDR3 comprises 13 residues. As to treatment: roughly 11-day PBMC culture with coronavirus spike peptide pools or control peptides (ViraFEST assay). Details on this clonotype: Its antigen is as yet unknown.

Sequencing of the DNA from cultured CD4+ T cells was carried out with the Oncomine TCR Beta short-read assay. Via MiXCR, TCRdb re-called the PCR reads, giving one row per CDR3 protein. The sample records several thousand distinct CDR3 sequences, more than 50% being singletons. This receptor was obtained from a human donor with COVID-19. This sequence joins TRBV5-6 and TRBJ2-5; D may be TRBD1 (6 bases). Material: cultured CD4+ T cells from blood, obtained after SARS-CoV-2 vaccination. The CDR3 here is CASSLSGVQAQYF. The CDR3 nucleotides read TGTGCCAGCAGCTTATCAGGGGTTCAGGCCCAGTACTTC.